These 18 T cell receptor beta chains were all obtained from the same sample, sequenced in a study of early T cells in non-severe SARS-CoV-2 infection. In TCRdb, the 5' RACE reads were re-called with MiXCR into one record per CDR3 protein. The sample shows some 34,000 distinct CDR3 sequences, approximately 9.1% of them seen only once. Material: whole blood. The receptor source for this set is an adult who was a healthcare worker with PCR-confirmed SARS-CoV-2 infection or an uninfected control (not recorded which).

The chain employs TRBV29-1 and TRBJ1-6; tentatively, D is TRBD1 (5 bases). Trimming stripped 4 bases from V and 8 bases from J, with 15 bases between. The CDR3 loop spans 14 amino acids. Germline CDR1 SQVTM, CDR2 ANQGSEA. The CDR3 bases are TGCAGCGTTGCAGAGGCAGGGAAGGATTCACCCCTCCACTTT. Residues: CSVAEAGKDSPLHF.

This clonotype was observed a handful of times. The gene calls are TRBV12-3 or TRBV12-4 and TRBJ2-7; 7 bases are shared with TRBD2. Trimming removed 7 bases from V and 0 bases from J; junction bases left unmatched: 6. The CDR3 totals 14 residues. The CDR3 coding sequence is TGTGCCAGCAAGGAGCGGGAACACTCCTACGAGCAGTACTTC. Translation gives CASKEREHSYEQYF.

This chain links TRBV9 with TRBJ2-2, with D possibly matching TRBD2 (5 bases). The germline V and J ends were trimmed by 0 bases and 1 base, with 10 bases remaining between them. Germline assignment: CDR1 SGDLS and CDR2 YYNGEE. The CDR3 totals 16 residues. CDR3 sequence: CASSVASRENTGELFF. CDR3 bases: TGTGCCAGCAGCGTAGCTAGCCGGGAGAACACCGGGGAGCTGTTTTTT.

This clonotype was detected many times. This chain links TRBV3-1 with TRBJ1-2; D might be TRBD1 (6 bases). Trimming took off 5 bases at V and 4 bases at J, with 14 bases between the two ends. There are 14 residues in the CDR3. Germline V lookup: CDR1 LGHDT, CDR2 YNNKEL (reference sequence). This CDR3 is CASSNRDTFYGYTF. CDR3 nucleotide sequence: TGTGCCAGCAGCAACCGGGACACCTTCTATGGCTACACCTTC.

This clonotype was counted a few times. The rearrangement uses TRBV20-1 and TRBJ1-2, with D possibly TRBD1 on 6 matching bases. Germline values: CDR1 DFQATT, CDR2 SNEGSKA (reference sequence). This CDR3 has 13 residues. Trimming removed 1 base from V and 7 bases from J, with 13 bases in between. This CDR3 reads CSARGLQGGGYTF. DNA of the CDR3: TGCAGTGCTAGAGGGCTACAGGGCGGTGGCTACACCTTC.

This clonotype came up many times. This chain links TRBV11-2 with TRBJ1-5, with a possible D match to TRBD1 (6 bases). Germline loops: CDR1 SGHAT, CDR2 FQNNGV. V was pared by 1 base and J by 2 bases, with 6 bases between. CDR3 length: 14 residues. CDR3 sequence: CASSLAGGNQPQHF. The CDR3, as DNA: TGTGCCAGCAGCTTAGCAGGGGGCAATCAGCCCCAGCATTTT.

In this sample, this clonotype turned up many times. The chain couples TRBV27 to TRBJ1-6, with 7 bases fitting TRBD1. The CDR3 totals 15 residues. After removal of 8 bases from V and 9 bases from J, the junction contained 13 bases not matched to a gene. Per germline, CDR1 MNHEY and CDR2 SMNVEV (reference sequence). The CDR3 nucleotides read TGTGCCAGCCGACCTTTGACAGGGAGCGGTTCACCCCTCCACTTT. Residues: CASRPLTGSGSPLHF.

The rearrangement uses TRBV3-1 and TRBJ1-2, with a weak D call TRBD1 (5 bases). The V gene lost 3 bases and the J gene lost 0 bases, with 11 bases spanning the gap. CDR3 length equals 15 residues. Germline lookup yields CDR1 LGHDT and CDR2 YNNKEL (reference sequence). CDR3 DNA: TGTGCCAGCAGCCACCAGGGAGGATCTAACTATGGCTACACCTTC. This sequence encodes CASSHQGGSNYGYTF.

The rearrangement links TRBV5-1 to TRBJ2-5, with 14 nucleotides matching TRBD2. Losses at the gene ends were 0 bases for V and 4 bases for J; bases not matched to a gene: 5. The CDR3 consists of 17 residues. CDR1 is SGHRS and CDR2 is YFSETQ in the germline V gene. CDR3 residues: CASSLGLAGGPTETQYF. The CDR3 DNA reads TGCGCCAGCAGCTTGGGACTAGCGGGGGGGCCCACAGAGACCCAGTACTTC.

This clonotype was seen a handful of times. The chain couples TRBV7-2 to TRBJ2-3; 7 bases fit TRBD2. J gave up 0 bases and V 8 bases, and 5 bases lay outside the gene matches. The germline gives CDR1 SGHTA, CDR2 FQGNSA. The CDR3 sequence is 14 residues long. The CDR3 DNA reads as TGTGCCAGCCGCCTAGCGGCGAGCACAGATACGCAGTATTTT. This sequence encodes CASRLAASTDTQYF.

In its sample, this clonotype was seen many times. This chain joins TRBV28 and TRBJ2-5; D is uncertain. Germline-derived CDR1 and CDR2 are MDHEN and SYDVKM. The CDR3 spans 12 residues. Trimming left V 10 bases short and J 2 bases short, with 11 bases between. As DNA, the CDR3 is TGTGCCACCGACAACGGACAAGAGACCCAGTACTTC. It specifies CATDNGQETQYF.

This clonotype occurred a few times. The gene calls are TRBV7-6 and TRBJ2-2; no definite D call. The CDR3 sequence is 13 residues long. The V and J ends lost 2 bases and 6 bases respectively, with 7 bases between them. Germline CDR1 is SGHVS and CDR2 is FNYEAQ. The DNA of the CDR3 is TGTGCCAGCAGCTTAACAATGTCCGGGGAGCTGTTTTTT. Its translation is CASSLTMSGELFF. Supplemented by reference TRBV7-6 and TRBJ2-2, the full variable domain reads GAGVSQSPRYKVTKRGQDVALRCDPISGHVSLYWYRQALGQGPEFLTYFNYEAQQDKSGLPNDRFSAERPEGSISTLTIQRTEQRDSAMYRCASSLTMSGELFFGEGSRLTVL.

This clonotype appeared many times. This chain uses TRBV7-6 with TRBJ2-5; 7 bases map to TRBD1. This CDR3 spans 13 amino acids. The germline CDR1 and CDR2 sequences are SGHVS and FNYEAQ. With 4 bases clipped from V and 6 bases from J, the junction kept 5 bases outside the gene matches. The CDR3 here is CASSSGTVKTQYF. CDR3 bases: TGTGCCAGCAGCTCAGGGACAGTCAAGACCCAGTACTTC. The whole variable domain, remainder taken from reference TRBV7-6 and TRBJ2-5, is GAGVSQSPRYKVTKRGQDVALRCDPISGHVSLYWYRQALGQGPEFLTYFNYEAQQDKSGLPNDRFSAERPEGSISTLTIQRTEQRDSAMYRCASSSGTVKTQYFGPGTRLLVL.

This clonotype was counted between two and nine times. The J gene is TRBJ2-3, the V gene TRBV25-1; D is possibly TRBD2 (6 bases). Per the germline V gene, CDR1 is MGHDK and CDR2 is SYGVNS. Trimming pared 5 bases from V and 5 bases from J, leaving 17 bases between. The CDR3 runs to 15 residues. The CDR3 loop reads CASSTLANKQDTQYF. The CDR3 bases are TGTGCCAGCAGTACGCTAGCGAACAAGCAAGATACGCAGTATTTT.

The CDR3 loop is CASSLDGVLDTQYF. The CDR3 DNA reads TGTGCCAGCAGCTTAGACGGGGTTTTAGATACGCAGTATTTT. The V call is TRBV7-2, the J call TRBJ2-3; a possible D gene is TRBD2 (5 bases). The CDR3 runs 14 residues. Germline V gene sequence: CDR1 SGHTA, CDR2 FQGNSA. Trimming pared 1 base from V and 5 bases from J, leaving 10 bases between.

This clonotype has ten or more counts. The chain links TRBV5-4 to TRBJ1-2; D remains unclear. Trimming took 0 bases from V and 2 from J, leaving 11 bases between them. CDR3 length equals 15 residues. The germline CDR1 and CDR2 sequences are SGHNT and YYREEE (reference sequence). CDR3 sequence: CASSLGQELNYGYTF. The CDR3 region has the DNA TGTGCCAGCAGCTTGGGGCAGGAGCTAAACTATGGCTACACCTTC.

This clonotype was recorded many times. Written as DNA, the CDR3 is TGCAGTGCTGGACAGGCCCTCTCCGCTAACTATGGCTACACCTTC. This sequence encodes CSAGQALSANYGYTF. The V gene is TRBV20-1, the J gene TRBJ1-2, with 7 bases that match TRBD1. The germline V gene has CDR1 DFQATT and CDR2 SNEGSKA (reference sequence). J was trimmed by 0 bases and V by 5 bases; bases with no gene match: 9. The CDR3 sequence is 15 residues long.

CDR3 amino acids: CASSSWTGGDQPQHF. The DNA of the CDR3 is TGTGCCAGTAGTAGTTGGACAGGGGGCGATCAGCCCCAGCATTTT. The rearrangement uses TRBV19 and TRBJ1-5; the match to TRBD1 covers 11 bases. The CDR3 spans 15 residues. The V gene's germline CDR1 is LNHDA and CDR2 SQIVND (reference sequence). The J segment lost 5 bases and the V segment lost 4 bases, leaving 4 bases of the junction unmatched.